Reported below is one T cell receptor beta chain. Its antigen is unknown. The sample holds no much larger clone one base away, and base qualities are not on file. This sample is drawn from a study of blood T cell repertoires in COVID-19 (dated by TCRdb to about 2020). As for the study more broadly: The collaborator samples originated in the United States, Italy and Spain and spanned the acute and convalescent phases of COVID-19. The material from the prospective study consisted of cDNA or gDNA derived from T cells, B-cell-depleted T cells, or PBMCs. The dataset comprised deeply sampled blood TCRbeta repertoires from subjects exposed to, actively infected with, or recovered from COVID-19. The repertoires were released in a freely available public database meant as a resource for research on the immune response to SARS-CoV-2. Samples came from the ongoing ImmuneRACE study (first 160 participants) plus 1,254 subjects from 6 global collaborators. The sample metadata nearly always contained a de-identified subject ID, COVID-19 status, age in years and sex. Where HLA class I and class II types were available, the types were taken from metadata supplied by the sample provider, not from assay-based typing.

General findings and caveats noted by the study authors: How much clinical and demographic metadata was included differed by source and by participant, and the metadata was provided uncurated.

TCRbeta CDR3 regions were amplified from genomic DNA by means of the immunoSEQ Assay, a bias-controlled multiplex PCR. For the original study's pipeline: The number of nucleated cells in each sample was estimated from the amplification of reference gene primers within the assay. Sequence reads were collapsed and filtered to measure the absolute abundance of every unique TCRbeta CDR3 rearrangement. For each sample, productive Simpson clonality was calculated as the square root of Simpson's diversity index over productive rearrangements. Held by TCRdb, this immuneACCESS table contains in-frame sequences only and omits some clones. Under half of the omission traces to an unresolved V gene where checked; the cause of the rest is unknown. V and J calls and clone size are those listed in that table; D and trimming were worked out from the DNA. This sample gives 150,000 to 200,000 clones in total; roughly 85% of them show up just once. The ten largest clones add up to roughly 9% of the sample.

Participants in the prospective study were enrolled through a virtual design, were aged roughly 18 to 100 years, and lived in 24 United States geographic areas. To assign participants to cohorts, the prospective study relied on clinical history that participants themselves reported in a screening survey and a study questionnaire. Recovered participants in ImmuneRACE Cohort 3 were defined as having two consecutive negative NP/OP PCR tests, clearance from a healthcare professional, or resolution of symptoms. Mobile phlebotomists in the prospective study collected whole blood, serum and a nasopharyngeal or oropharyngeal swab from every participant. Participants in the prospective study had the option to provide additional blood draws and questionnaires over an approximately 2-month period. Before DNA extraction, blood samples from the prospective study were shipped at room temperature or frozen. The germline V gene provides CDR1 SGHTA and CDR2 FQGTGA. Reading from cysteine to phenylalanine, the CDR3 counts 16 amino acids. Only the CDR3 region is kept as DNA, spanning 48 bases read in frame from base 1. V loses 1 base, J loses 0 bases, and the germline ends lie 10 bases apart.

The chain is encoded by TRBV7-3 joined to TRBJ1-5, with the D gene too uncertain to name. This sequence originates from a woman younger than 30 who had recovered from COVID-19. The sample was PBMCs or T cells enriched from blood (not recorded which). In nucleotides, the sequence is TGTGCCAGCAGCTTAAAGCGGGCCGGTAGCAATCAGCCCCAGCATTTT. It encodes CASSLKRAGSNQPQHF.